These 30 T cell receptor beta chains were sequenced from one sample in a study of regulatory and conventional T cells in RAG deficiency. Profiled with immunoSEQ multiplex PCR; TCRdb holds only in-frame clones, not every one. This table has fewer than 15,000 clones, more than 85% appearing once. Blood CD4+ CD25-low CD127-high conventional T cells supplied the genomic DNA template. These records were also assigned to another study, of regulatory T cells. That report adds: Amplification used 52 TRBV primers and 13 TRBJ primers.

The sequencing input was CD4+ effector T cells sorted from blood. Every receptor here comes from a human donor in good health.

The gene calls are TRBV5-4 and TRBJ2-5; weak D call: TRBD2 (6 bases). CDR1 and CDR2 from the germline V gene are SGHNT and YYREEE (reference sequence). V gave up 0 bases and J gave up 5 bases, with 17 bases separating them. CDR3 length: 16 amino acids. The CDR3 sequence: CASSLEVGGSRETQYF. CDR3 sequence (DNA): TGTGCCAGCAGCTTGGAGGTGGGGGGTTCTAGGGAGACCCAGTACTTC.

This chain connects TRBV5-1 to TRBJ2-1; the D gene is possibly TRBD2 (6 bases). Germline-derived CDR1 and CDR2 are SGHRS and YFSETQ. There are 16 residues in the CDR3. Trimming removed 4 bases at V and 4 bases at J, with 18 bases between. The CDR3 DNA reads TGCGCCAGCAGCCGGAGGGTAGTTGCTTCGTACAATGAGCAGTTCTTC. This gives the protein CASSRRVVASYNEQFF.

This sequence joins TRBV6-6 and TRBJ1-1, with a tentative D call TRBD1 (5 bases). Germline-derived CDR1 and CDR2 are MNHNY and SVGAGI (reference sequence). Trimming cost V 2 bases and J 4 bases, with 8 bases left between them. The CDR3 is 13 residues long. The CDR3 bases are TGTGCCAGCAGTTACCTAGGGGCCACTGAAGCTTTCTTT. Translated, it gives CASSYLGATEAFF.

This chain joins TRBV5-4 and TRBJ1-2; D unclear. V was clipped by 5 bases and J by 3 bases, with 14 bases between them. Germline V gives CDR1 SGHNT, CDR2 YYREEE (reference sequence). CDR3 size: 14 residues. The DNA of the CDR3 is TGTGCCAGCAGAACTCAGGCGGCGGACTATGGCTACACCTTC. Its protein product is CASRTQAADYGYTF.

The chain joins TRBV10-1 to TRBJ2-2; TRBD2 aligns across 11 bases. Looked up from germline, CDR1 is WNHNN and CDR2 is SYGVQD (reference sequence). CDR3 length: 19 residues. With V trimmed by 3 bases and J by 4 bases, 13 bases remained unmatched. CDR3 residues: CASSDSGGALPSSTGELFF. The DNA for the CDR3 is TGCGCCAGCAGTGATAGCGGGGGGGCACTCCCTTCGAGCACCGGGGAGCTGTTTTTT.

The CDR3 bases are TGTGCCTGGTTGGACAGTTACGAGCAGTACTTC. Translating gives CAWLDSYEQYF. The chain employs TRBV30 and TRBJ2-7; possible D gene TRBD1, 6 bases. V was clipped by 5 bases and J by 4 bases, with 9 bases between them. Germline lookup yields CDR1 GTSNPN and CDR2 SVGIG (reference sequence). CDR3 length: 11 residues.

V and J are TRBV5-1 and TRBJ1-4; 9 nucleotides align to TRBD1. After removal of 5 bases from V and 5 bases from J, the junction contained 4 bases not matched to a gene. In germline, CDR1 is SGHRS, CDR2 YFSETQ. This CDR3 region has 14 residues. The chain's CDR3 is CASRAGTGNEKLFF. The CDR3 region has the DNA TGCGCCAGCAGAGCCGGGACAGGGAATGAAAAACTGTTTTTT.

The chain links TRBV6-6 to TRBJ1-2; 8 positions agree with TRBD1. The length of the CDR3 is 14 residues. Unmatched junction bases numbered 8, after V lost 3 bases and J lost 8 bases. Germline-derived CDR1 and CDR2 are MNHNY and SVGAGI (reference sequence). In DNA, the CDR3 is TGTGCCAGCAGTTATGGGACAGGCGAAGGGGGCTACACCTTC. It codes for CASSYGTGEGGYTF.

This clone has a single count. J is TRBJ2-2 and V is TRBV29-1, with D unclear. CDR1 is SQVTM, CDR2 ANQGSEA, per germline. V was cut by 3 bases and J by 4 bases, with 6 bases left in between. CDR3 length equals 12 residues. The CDR3 protein is CSVEPFTGELFF. CDR3 bases: TGCAGCGTTGAGCCCTTCACCGGGGAGCTGTTTTTT.

The chain uses TRBV18 and TRBJ1-3; no reliable D call. V lost 6 bases, J lost 0 bases, and 15 bases lay in between. Germline V lookup: CDR1 KGHSH, CDR2 LQKENI. This CDR3 is built from 16 residues. The CDR3 protein is CASSPEVGVSGNTIYF. The DNA for the CDR3 is TGTGCCAGCTCCCCCGAGGTCGGCGTCTCTGGAAACACCATATATTTT.

The chain couples TRBV27 to TRBJ1-4; D not resolved. This CDR3 region has 13 residues. Germline-derived CDR1 and CDR2 are MNHEY and SMNVEV (reference sequence). The V and J ends lost 6 bases and 8 bases respectively, with 13 bases between them. The CDR3 DNA sequence: TGTGCCAGCAGCCGGCCTGCGGGGGAAAAACTGTTTTTT. Protein sequence: CASSRPAGEKLFF.

A note on this clone: The germline gene is not matched at one end of the junction; a read error may be the cause. This chain connects TRBV7-3 to TRBJ1-2; no definite D call. CDR1 and CDR2 from the germline V gene are SGHTA and FQGTGA. The CDR3 is 15 amino acids. In DNA, the CDR3 is TGTGTCAGCAGCTTAGGCGGACTAGCCAACTATGGCTACACCTTC. It is translated as CVSSLGGLANYGYTF.

The chain uses TRBV7-3 and TRBJ2-7; D perhaps matches TRBD1 (6 bases). The CDR3 covers 13 residues. V lost 5 bases and J 5 bases, leaving 13 bases between the germline ends. CDR1 SGHTA and CDR2 FQGTGA come from the germline V gene. CDR3 region: CASSPQGRHEQYF. The CDR3 DNA reads as TGTGCCAGCAGCCCTCAGGGGAGACACGAGCAGTACTTC.

This rearrangement joins TRBV5-6 to TRBJ2-2; 8 nucleotides agree with TRBD2. The ends lost 5 bases at V and 0 bases at J; junction bases unmatched: 6. CDR1 is SGHDT and CDR2 is YYEEEE in the germline V gene. The CDR3 totals 16 residues. Here the CDR3 reads CASSWSGGPNTGELFF. DNA for the CDR3: TGTGCCAGCAGTTGGTCGGGGGGGCCGAACACCGGGGAGCTGTTTTTT.

The chain couples TRBV6-5 to TRBJ2-7; a possible D gene is TRBD1 (6 bases). Per the germline V gene, CDR1 is MNHEY and CDR2 is SVGAGI. CDR3 length equals 14 residues. Trimming left V 6 bases short and J 0 bases short, with 12 bases between. CDR3 nucleotide sequence: TGTGCCAGCAGCACGACAGGCTTCTCCTACGAGCAGTACTTC. Residues: CASSTTGFSYEQYF.

DNA for the CDR3: TGTGCCAGCAGTGAAGCGGGGATCGAGCAGTACTTC. This gives the protein CASSEAGIEQYF. V is TRBV6-1 and J is TRBJ2-7; D call uncertain. This CDR3 contains 12 residues. The germline gives CDR1 MNHNS, CDR2 SASEGT. Trimming shortened V by 0 bases and J by 6 bases, and 6 bases separated the two germline ends.

The chain combines TRBV5-4 with TRBJ1-2; D is ambiguous. This CDR3 is built from 15 residues. The germline V and J ends were trimmed by 3 bases and 6 bases, with 18 bases remaining between them. Looked up from germline, CDR1 is SGHNT and CDR2 is YYREEE (reference sequence). The CDR3 DNA follows: TGTGCCAGCAGCTCGGACCAGAACCCGCGGGATGGCTACACCTTC. It specifies CASSSDQNPRDGYTF.

The V and J genes are TRBV7-6 and TRBJ1-4; no clear D gene. V was shortened by 4 bases and J by 14 bases, with 2 bases between the two germline ends. CDR1 SGHVS and CDR2 FNYEAQ come from the germline V gene. This CDR3 is 8 amino acids long. The CDR3 sequence: CASSCLFF. Written as DNA, the CDR3 is TGTGCCAGCAGCTGCCTGTTTTTT.

Remarks on this clone: Germline and junction disagree at one end, which may indicate a read error. The CDR3 here is CASSSPGQRYYGYTF. CDR3 DNA sequence: TGTGCCAGCAGTTCCCCGGGACAGAGGTACTACGGCTACACCTTC. The chain couples TRBV28 to TRBJ1-2; 7 bases align to TRBD1. The CDR3 is made up of 15 amino acids. Germline loops: CDR1 MDHEN, CDR2 SYDVKM.

The CDR3: CASSLAAGSVGNTIYF. The CDR3 bases are TGTGCCAGCAGCTTGGCCGCGGGGTCGGTGGGAAACACCATATATTTT. The chain joins TRBV5-8 to TRBJ1-3; D is unresolved. Germline V CDR1 and CDR2: SGHTS, YDEGEE. Trimming pared 0 bases from V and 4 bases from J, leaving 14 bases between. The CDR3 covers 16 residues.

The chain is built from TRBV7-9 and TRBJ2-1, with 8 bases aligning to TRBD2. Trimming took 7 bases from V and 6 from J; bases not matched to a gene: 11. Germline CDR1 is SEHNR and CDR2 is FQNEAQ (reference sequence). This CDR3 has 15 residues. The CDR3 nucleotides read TGTGCCAGCAACGTAGCGGGGTCAGGGAGCAATGAGCAGTTCTTC. Protein: CASNVAGSGSNEQFF. Using reference TRBV7-9 and TRBJ2-1 for the parts outside the CDR3, the full variable domain is DTGVSQNPRHKITKRGQNVTFRCDPISEHNRLYWYRQTLGQGPEFLTYFQNEAQLEKSRLLSDRFSAERPKGSFSTLEIQRTEQGDSAMYLCASNVAGSGSNEQFFGPGTRLTVL.

The V and J genes are TRBV2 and TRBJ2-4; D might be TRBD1 (6 bases). This CDR3 has 15 residues. The ends were cut back, 8 bases at V and 2 bases at J, with 16 bases in the middle. CDR1 is SNHLY and CDR2 is FYNNEI in the germline V gene. The CDR3 sequence is CASVRGIGSKNIQYF. The CDR3 DNA is TGTGCCAGCGTCAGGGGAATTGGGTCCAAAAACATTCAGTACTTC.

This clone was picked up a small number of times. The J gene is TRBJ2-5, the V gene TRBV9; 7 nucleotides match TRBD2. Germline V CDR1 and CDR2: SGDLS, YYNGEE. The CDR3 is made up of 14 amino acids. Germline trimming cut 0 bases from V and 5 bases from J; bases unmatched to any gene: 4. CDR3 loop: CASSVGDGGETQYF. For the CDR3, the DNA is TGTGCCAGCAGCGTAGGCGACGGGGGGGAGACCCAGTACTTC.

The V and J genes are TRBV27 and TRBJ1-2; D is undetermined. V lost 0 bases and J lost 7, with 12 bases in between. The CDR3 sequence is 14 residues long. Germline CDR1 and CDR2: MNHEY and SMNVEV (reference sequence). The CDR3 region is CASSLSAEYSGYTF. CDR3 DNA sequence: TGTGCCAGCAGTTTATCGGCCGAGTACAGTGGCTACACCTTC.

This sequence joins TRBV30 and TRBJ1-5; TRBD1 might be the D (5 bases). The CDR3 sequence is 16 residues long. Germline V gene sequence: CDR1 GTSNPN, CDR2 SVGIG (reference sequence). V lost 0 bases and J 3 bases, leaving 15 bases between the germline ends. The CDR3 spells CAWSVNLGANNQPQHF. The DNA of the CDR3 is TGTGCCTGGAGTGTAAATTTAGGGGCCAACAATCAGCCCCAGCATTTT. Using reference TRBV30 and TRBJ1-5 for the parts outside the CDR3, the full variable domain is SQTIHQWPATLVQPVGSPLSLECTVEGTSNPNLYWYRQAAGRGLQLLFYSVGIGQISSEVPQNLSASRPQDRQFILSSKKLLLSDSGFYLCAWSVNLGANNQPQHFGDGTRLSIL.

The chain couples TRBV7-3 to TRBJ2-3; TRBD1 aligns across 7 bases. Germline-derived CDR1 and CDR2 are SGHTA and FQGTGA. The trim removed 2 bases at V and 4 bases at J, leaving 6 bases unmatched. This CDR3 is built from 15 residues. CDR3 DNA: TGTGCCAGCAGCTTATTGGGCCAGGGGGCAGATACGCAGTATTTT. It is translated as CASSLLGQGADTQYF.

The J gene is TRBJ1-5, the V gene TRBV7-2; no clear D gene. Trimming cost V 1 base and J 6 bases, with 7 bases left between them. This CDR3 contains 13 residues. CDR1 SGHTA and CDR2 FQGNSA come from the germline V gene. The CDR3 loop reads CASSLGLGQPQHF. The CDR3 coding sequence is TGTGCCAGCAGCTTAGGTCTGGGTCAGCCCCAGCATTTT. The entire variable domain, with the rest obtained from reference TRBV7-2 and TRBJ1-5, is as follows: GAGVSQSPSNKVTEKGKDVELRCDPISGHTALYWYRQSLGQGLEFLIYFQGNSAPDKSGLPSDRFSAERTGGSVSTLTIQRTQQEDSAVYLCASSLGLGQPQHFGDGTRLSIL.

This clone was seen just once. The chain joins TRBV28 to TRBJ1-1, with a possible D match to TRBD1 (5 bases). Germline-derived CDR1 and CDR2 are MDHEN and SYDVKM. The ends were cut back, 8 bases at V and 1 base at J, with 11 bases in the middle. CDR3 size: 13 residues. Here the CDR3 reads CASLGRGNTEAFF. CDR3 sequence (DNA): TGTGCCAGCCTGGGGCGGGGGAACACTGAAGCTTTCTTT.

This chain links TRBV21-1 with TRBJ2-2. TRBV21-1 is an annotated pseudogene. This CDR3 contains 16 residues. CDR3 loop: CASSPISSANTGELFF. CDR3 nucleotides: TGTGCCAGCAGCCCCATTAGTTCAGCGAACACCGGGGAGCTGTTTTTT.

This clone was seen once. The CDR3 reads CASSPRGRVGTDTQYF. The CDR3, as DNA: TGTGCCAGCAGCCCCAGGGGGCGGGTCGGCACAGATACGCAGTATTTT. This chain joins TRBV9 and TRBJ2-3, with 8 bases lining up with TRBD1. This CDR3 has 16 amino acids. V shed 4 bases, J shed 1 base, and the junction held 8 bases outside the gene matches. Germline assignment: CDR1 SGDLS and CDR2 YYNGEE.